One sample yielded the 8 T cell receptor beta chains listed below, sequenced in a study of beta chain features in type 1 diabetes. Sequenced material consisted of expressed TCRB transcripts (all of the isolated RNA was reverse transcribed). Profiling relied on immunoSEQ multiplex PCR, and the TCRdb table lists in-frame clones only, not all of them. The repertoire holds under 250,000 clones, with roughly 15% as singletons. The sample was naive CD4+ T cells from blood. These receptors came from a woman aged 40-49 years in good health.

This clone was observed many times. V is TRBV7-9 and J is TRBJ1-1; perhaps TRBD1 as D (5 bases). The CDR3 runs 15 residues. Trimming left V 2 bases short and J 5 bases short, with 15 bases between. CDR1 is SEHNR, CDR2 FQNEAQ, per germline (reference sequence). The CDR3 loop is CASSLLREVETEAFF. For the CDR3, the DNA is TGTGCCAGCAGCTTACTCAGGGAAGTCGAGACTGAAGCTTTCTTT.

There are a few counts of this clone. V and J are TRBV4-2 and TRBJ2-3; maybe TRBD2 (7 bases). The CDR3 loop spans 15 amino acids. Germline loops: CDR1 LGHNA, CDR2 YNFKEQ. Trimming removed 1 base from V and 9 bases from J, with 17 bases in between. The CDR3 sequence: CASSQGGGGGSTQYF. The CDR3 DNA follows: TGTGCCAGCAGCCAAGGGGGGGGCGGTGGGAGCACGCAGTATTTT.

The V gene is TRBV27, the J gene TRBJ2-7; D is unclear. Germline CDR1 reads MNHEY; CDR2 reads SMNVEV (reference sequence). The CDR3 contains 13 residues. Trimming stripped 2 bases from V and 4 bases from J, with 9 bases between. The CDR3 DNA reads as TGTGCCAGCAGTTTAAAACATCAATACGAGCAGTACTTC. It translates to CASSLKHQYEQYF.

This chain links TRBV29-1 with TRBJ1-4; D may be TRBD1 (5 bases). Looked up from germline, CDR1 is SQVTM and CDR2 is ANQGSEA. V dropped 4 bases and J dropped 7 bases, with 13 bases sitting between them. The CDR3 sequence is 13 residues long. CDR3 coding DNA: TGCAGCGTTGGGCCCGGTCAGGGTGAAAAACTGTTTTTT. This encodes CSVGPGQGEKLFF.

A few counts support this clone. Distinct nucleotide sequences in the sample also encode this CDR3. This chain links TRBV18 with TRBJ1-1, with D maybe TRBD1 (5 bases). Germline V gene sequence: CDR1 KGHSH, CDR2 LQKENI. The CDR3 runs 13 residues. Between the trimmed V and J ends, which lost 3 bases and 1 base, there was a span of 6 bases. The CDR3 is CASSPGQNTEAFF. The CDR3 region has the DNA TGTGCCAGCTCACCTGGACAGAACACTGAAGCTTTCTTT.

This clone was recorded a few times. The V and J genes are TRBV5-4 and TRBJ2-5; D is uncertain. Germline lookup yields CDR1 SGHNT and CDR2 YYREEE (reference sequence). With 5 bases removed from V and 5 bases from J, the gap between germline ends came to 7 bases. The CDR3 is 11 amino acids. The CDR3 DNA sequence: TGTGCCAGCAGTATGAGGGAGACCCAGTACTTC. Its protein is CASSMRETQYF.

J is TRBJ1-2 and V is TRBV4-3; D possibly corresponds to TRBD1 (5 bases). Germline values: CDR1 LGHNA, CDR2 YSLEER. Between the trimmed V and J ends, which lost 1 base and 2 bases, there was a span of 11 bases. CDR3 length equals 15 residues. The CDR3 sequence is CASSQGSRTNYGYTF. The CDR3 nucleotides read TGCGCCAGCAGCCAAGGGAGCCGGACAAACTATGGCTACACCTTC.

In its sample, this clone was seen a few times. This sequence joins TRBV29-1 and TRBJ1-4; D is uncertain. The CDR3 is 14 amino acids. Trimming shortened V by 7 bases and J by 2 bases, and 14 bases separated the two germline ends. CDR1 and CDR2 from the germline V gene are SQVTM and ANQGSEA. This CDR3 is CSAASGGTNEKLFF. For the CDR3, the DNA is TGCAGCGCTGCCTCGGGCGGGACTAATGAAAAACTGTTTTTT.